This T cell receptor beta chain was identified during a study of blood T cell repertoires in COVID-19. Study-wide context: Sources were T cells, B-cell-depleted T cells, or PBMCs; the material itself was cDNA or gDNA.

Per the study methods: Quantification of nucleated cells was approximated via reference gene primer amplification. Profiled with immunoSEQ multiplex PCR; TCRdb holds only in-frame clones, not every one. V, J and clone size were drawn from that table, and D and trimming were deduced from the DNA. The table records roughly 200,000 clones, around four fifths of them present only once. The CDR3 spans 11 residues. The V and J ends lost 6 bases and 1 base respectively, with 5 bases between them. Per the germline V gene, CDR1 is DFQATT and CDR2 is SNEGSKA (reference sequence). The sequence was collected from a human donor in a cohort sampled during active COVID-19. The specimen was peripheral blood. V usage is TRBV20-1 and J usage is TRBJ2-3; no reliable D call. The CDR3 region is CSAEGTDTQYF. CDR3 bases: TGCAGTGCCGAGGGCACAGATACGCAGTATTTT.